This T cell receptor (beta chain) was recovered during a study of blood T cells in healthy people across ages. This CDR3 is built from 16 residues. A second PCR, run for about 6 to 11 cycles, used a sample-barcoded 5' primer plus a J-beta primer mix. From the 5' RACE reads, TCRdb called clonotypes with MiXCR, one entry per CDR3 protein. The sample lists over 1,200,000 distinct CDR3 sequences; roughly 64% were seen once. Every donor provided 9.5 to 10 milliliters of peripheral blood. The sequence was collected from a man between 18 and 35 years old in good health. The sequencing input was blood. V usage is TRBV21-1 and J usage is TRBJ2-6. TRBV21-1 is shown as a pseudogene. CDR3 sequence: CASRLSHSSGANVLTF. The DNA for the CDR3 is TGTGCCAGCCGACTTTCCCACAGCTCTGGGGCCAACGTCCTGACTTTC.